The rows below give T cell receptor beta chains drawn from one sample of a study of blood T cell repertoires in COVID-19. Some clones are missing from TCRdb's copy, which holds only in-frame ones; the method was immunoSEQ multiplex PCR. The profile shows about 160,000 clones, roughly 90% of them singletons. The sequenced sample was PBMCs or T cells enriched from blood (not recorded which). These receptors came from a woman aged 50 to 60 who had recovered from COVID-19. CDR3s include the opening cysteine and the closing phenylalanine or tryptophan. A D gene is named only where the DNA matches it firmly. Clone size, where shown, is once, few, many, or a class for clones that have expanded.

V: TRBV30
D: TRBD1
size: -
J: TRBJ2-7
CDR3: CAGGTGAHEQYF

V: TRBV7-9
D: -
size: once
J: TRBJ2-5
CDR3: CASSLVSETQYF

V: TRBV4-1
D: -
size: once
J: TRBJ1-1
CDR3: CASSEGYTEAFF

V: TRBV5-4
D: -
size: -
J: TRBJ1-1
CDR3: CASSLPGTEAFF

V: TRBV7-9
D: -
size: -
J: TRBJ1-1
CDR3: CASSQPQGHEGAFF

V: TRBV6-2/TRBV6-3
D: -
size: -
J: TRBJ2-1
CDR3: CASSYGGGRPQGEQFF

V: TRBV27
D: -
size: -
J: TRBJ1-6
CDR3: CASSFILSRGDSPLHF

V: TRBV5-1
D: TRBD1
size: once
J: TRBJ2-7
CDR3: CASSLSGQGAGEQYF

V: TRBV6-2/TRBV6-3
D: -
size: -
J: TRBJ1-1
CDR3: CASSRPEGWTEAFF

V: TRBV5-6
D: -
size: -
J: TRBJ1-2
CDR3: CASSLNGLYGYTF

V: TRBV5-1
D: TRBD2
size: -
J: TRBJ2-7
CDR3: CASSLFAGGYEQYF

V: TRBV4-3
D: -
size: -
J: TRBJ2-1
CDR3: CASSQGRLAEQFF

V: TRBV11-2
D: -
size: -
J: TRBJ2-7
CDR3: CASSPQLVGSYEQYF

V: TRBV30
D: TRBD1
size: -
J: TRBJ1-6
CDR3: CAWRLGTVNSPLHF

V: TRBV4-3
D: TRBD2
size: -
J: TRBJ2-7
CDR3: CASSRSSGGYEQYF

V: TRBV9
D: TRBD2
size: -
J: TRBJ2-7
CDR3: CASSVGDYPYEQYF

V: TRBV2
D: -
size: -
J: TRBJ2-1
CDR3: CASSKWRGGDEQFF

V: TRBV5-1
D: -
size: -
J: TRBJ2-5
CDR3: CASSLVRLGDQYF

V: TRBV7-3
D: -
size: few
J: TRBJ1-6
CDR3: CASSRMGDGGVNSPLHF

V: TRBV6-5
D: TRBD1
size: -
J: TRBJ1-4
CDR3: CASSSPDRDYNEKLFF

V: TRBV19
D: -
size: few
J: TRBJ1-4
CDR3: CASSLYRASNEKLFF

V: TRBV9
D: TRBD2
size: -
J: TRBJ2-1
CDR3: CASSAGTSGTTYNEQFF

V: TRBV5-6
D: -
size: -
J: TRBJ1-6
CDR3: CASSLGETGGNSPLHF

V: TRBV30
D: -
size: -
J: TRBJ1-5
CDR3: CAWSGTVDQPQHF

V: TRBV3-1/TRBV3-2
D: TRBD1
size: -
J: TRBJ1-4
CDR3: CASSRGTGLVEKLFF

V: TRBV5-4
D: TRBD2
size: -
J: TRBJ2-3
CDR3: CASRPGTTPTDTQYF

V: TRBV5-4
D: TRBD1
size: -
J: TRBJ2-5
CDR3: CASSIPLGQQETQYF

V: TRBV4-1
D: -
size: -
J: TRBJ2-3
CDR3: CASSQIDYPDTQYF

V: TRBV5-6
D: TRBD1
size: -
J: TRBJ1-3
CDR3: CASSAGTGGSGNTIYF

V: TRBV3-1/TRBV3-2
D: TRBD2
size: -
J: TRBJ2-2
CDR3: CAARAGGDTGELFF

V: TRBV4-2
D: -
size: few
J: TRBJ1-5
CDR3: CASSLFARQPQHF

V: TRBV19
D: TRBD1
size: -
J: TRBJ1-1
CDR3: CASRGANTEAFF

V: TRBV7-3
D: TRBD2
size: -
J: TRBJ2-1
CDR3: CASSLNGLVYNEQFF

V: TRBV9
D: TRBD1
size: -
J: TRBJ1-1
CDR3: CASSPQTGGLNTEAFF

V: TRBV5-5
D: -
size: -
J: TRBJ2-7
CDR3: CASSVTWQDSYEQYF

V: TRBV7-9
D: -
size: -
J: TRBJ2-1
CDR3: CASTQGLVYNEQFF

V: TRBV4-2
D: TRBD1
size: -
J: TRBJ1-2
CDR3: CASRSTGTGGLRGYTF

V: TRBV19
D: TRBD1
size: -
J: TRBJ1-2
CDR3: CASSIPGQRSNYGYTF

V: TRBV14
D: TRBD1
size: -
J: TRBJ2-1
CDR3: CASSQDLLMRQGSEQFF

V: TRBV19
D: TRBD1
size: -
J: TRBJ1-5
CDR3: CASSGDRWVSQPQHF

V: TRBV19
D: TRBD1
size: -
J: TRBJ1-5
CDR3: CASSRGRQGASNQPQHF

V: TRBV2
D: TRBD1
size: -
J: TRBJ2-7
CDR3: CASSRDRAYEQYF

V: TRBV11-2
D: TRBD1
size: -
J: TRBJ1-3
CDR3: CASSLAGDRGFFSGNTIYF

V: TRBV2
D: -
size: -
J: TRBJ1-5
CDR3: CASSESGFSNQPQHF

V: TRBV13
D: TRBD2
size: -
J: TRBJ2-3
CDR3: CASSSRGRLAGATDTQYF

V: TRBV7-8
D: TRBD2
size: once
J: TRBJ2-2
CDR3: CASRAGENTGELFF

V: TRBV11-2
D: -
size: -
J: TRBJ1-1
CDR3: CASSLPRGVTGNTEAFF

V: TRBV2
D: TRBD2
size: -
J: TRBJ2-1
CDR3: CASSLGTGGDEQFF

V: TRBV19
D: -
size: -
J: TRBJ1-1
CDR3: CASSPLRGGRLPEAFF

V: TRBV18
D: -
size: -
J: TRBJ1-4
CDR3: CASSPQGIANEKLFF

V: TRBV6-5
D: TRBD1
size: few
J: TRBJ2-7
CDR3: CASRPDRVTGEQYF

V: TRBV25-1
D: -
size: -
J: TRBJ1-2
CDR3: CASSEGRQIYGYTF